The clone carrying this T cell receptor (beta chain) showed up many times. Its cognate antigen is unknown. TCRdb itself ran the 5' RACE reads through MiXCR, one entry per CDR3 protein. The table lists 290,000 or so distinct CDR3 sequences, roughly a fifth of them singletons. This entry is derived from a study of T-cell memory formation after mild COVID-19. Study outcomes and limitations: Some SARS-CoV-2-responding clones were already detected in memory before infection. Contracting CD8+ clones were enriched in EMRA, CD4+ mainly in CM and EM.

In germline, CDR1 is DFQATT, CDR2 SNEGSKA (reference sequence). V was shortened by 6 bases and J by 0 bases, with 14 bases between the two germline ends. The CDR3 spans 14 residues. V is TRBV20-1 and J is TRBJ1-1; the D gene is possibly TRBD1 (5 bases). The source of this sequence is a man between 18 and 35 years old who had mild COVID-19 (a few samples of this study predate the infection). Cell type and time point are not known. The sequencing input was PBMCs or a T cell subset sorted from them (not recorded which). CDR3 loop: CSAPREGMNTEAFF. CDR3 DNA: TGCAGTGCACCCCGGGAGGGGATGAACACTGAAGCTTTCTTT.